The present T cell receptor (beta chain) was sequenced within a study of CD8 T cells in ankylosing spondylitis. Whole-study results and caveats: In reactive arthritis synovial fluid and blood, some motif variants had been reported before. Made up of under ten highly homologous variants, a TCR beta motif appeared characteristic of ankylosing spondylitis blood. Researchers reportedly found disease-linked clones significantly enriched in matched ankylosing spondylitis synovial fluid.

The CDR3 length is 15 residues. Looked up from germline, CDR1 is MGHDK and CDR2 is SYGVNS. A remark on this clonotype: Its antigen is unknown. Sequence at one end of the junction differs from germline and may be a read error.

TCRdb re-called the 5' RACE reads with MiXCR, one entry per CDR3 protein. The table includes 200,000 or so distinct CDR3 sequences, around 13% detected once. Sample: blood, either unsorted or a sorted T cell fraction (not recorded which). The source of this sequence is a female donor with ankylosing spondylitis or in good health (not recorded which). The chain carries TRBV25-1 and TRBJ2-2; D not resolved. CDR3 amino acids: CASSESRSNTRELFF. The CDR3 coding sequence is TGTGCCAGCAGTGAATCCCGATCGAACACCAGGGAGCTGTTTTTT.